This record looks at one T cell receptor (beta chain) sequence and its context. The record originates from a study of human T cells and chemical hapten exposure. The time point denotes: pre-sensitization, week 0. Treatment described: therapeutic diphenylcyclopropenone sensitization with weekly scalp DPC. Unique molecular identifiers were attached to individual cDNA molecules during library preparation. TCRdb used MiXCR to reprocess the RACE reads, holding one entry per CDR3 protein. The sample carries some 300,000 distinct CDR3 sequences, around 5.5% recorded once. Germline lookup yields CDR1 MNHEY and CDR2 SVGAGI. The V gene lost 8 bases and the J gene lost 4 bases, with 9 bases spanning the gap. The CDR3 extends over 11 amino acids.

The starting material was whole blood, obtained in connection with sensitization to the hapten diphenylcyclopropenone (DPC). This sequence joins TRBV6-5 and TRBJ2-7; D might be TRBD1 (5 bases). This TCR came from a woman aged 18-29 years with alopecia areata. Some clones in this sample may be carry-over from other donors' samples. In DNA, the CDR3 is TGTGCCAGCGGCAGGGAATACGAGCAGTACTTC. It specifies CASGREYEQYF.